A selection of T cell receptor beta chains follows, all from one sample in a study of blood T cell repertoires in COVID-19. Sequencing used immunoSEQ multiplex PCR; TCRdb keeps in-frame clones, though not all of them. The repertoire includes roughly 170,000 clones, 65% to 85% of them detected once, and less than 4% sits in the top ten. What was sequenced was PBMCs or T cells enriched from blood (not recorded which). The receptors were gathered from a woman aged 45-65 years in a cohort exposed to, infected with or recovered from COVID-19 (not recorded which). Both conserved end residues are part of each CDR3. D genes are given only for firm matches. Where a row states a size, it is once, few, many or the class of an expanded clone; other rows omit it.

cdr3_length d_call clone_size j_call v_call cdr3_nt cdr3_aa
15 . . TRBJ1-1 TRBV7-2 TGTGCCAGCAGCTTACAAGCAGGGGAGAACACTGAAGCTTTCTTT CASSLQAGENTEAFF
13 . . TRBJ1-1 TRBV5-6 TGTGCCAGCAGCTTGGCCGGGAAGGATGAAGCTTTCTTT CASSLAGKDEAFF
13 . . TRBJ2-1 TRBV18 TGTGCCAGCTCTCCGGTAGAAAACAATGAGCAGTTCTTC CASSPVENNEQFF
14 TRBD1 . TRBJ1-1 TRBV11-2 TGTGCCAGCAGCTCGGTCACAGGGGATGGGCAAGCTTTCTTT CASSSVTGDGQAFF
15 TRBD2 . TRBJ2-3 TRBV7-9 TGTGCCAGCCAGGAATGGCGGGAGTGGACAGATACGCAGTATTTT CASQEWREWTDTQYF
12 . . TRBJ2-1 TRBV9 TGTGCCAGCAGAAGGAGCAACCTTGAGCAGTTCTTC CASRRSNLEQFF
13 . . TRBJ1-2 TRBV28 TGTGCCAGCAGTTTTTCAGGGGCCTATGGCTACACCTTC CASSFSGAYGYTF
14 . . TRBJ2-3 TRBV19 TGTGCCATCACTGACAGGCACTTAGCAGATACGCAGTATTTT CAITDRHLADTQYF
16 . once TRBJ1-3 TRBV18 TGTGCCAGCTCACCACCGAGGGTTCAGGCTGGAAACACCATATATTTT CASSPPRVQAGNTIYF
14 TRBD1 . TRBJ1-1 TRBV7-9 TGTGCCAGCAGCCTCGGGACAGCGAACACTGAAGCTTTCTTT CASSLGTANTEAFF
13 . . TRBJ2-5 TRBV7-3 TGTGCCAGCAGCTTGACAGCGCAAGAGACCCAGTACTTC CASSLTAQETQYF
14 . . TRBJ1-1 TRBV5-1 TGCGCCAGCAGCTTGGCCATCACAGACACTGAAGCTTTCTTT CASSLAITDTEAFF
16 TRBD2 . TRBJ2-2 TRBV7-6 TGTGCCAGCAGCCTTCCTAGCGGGGGGGCAGCCGGGGAGCTGTTTTTT CASSLPSGGAAGELFF
14 . once TRBJ1-2 TRBV27 TGTGCCAGCAGTTTTCAGGGAATAGGGGATGGCTACACCTTC CASSFQGIGDGYTF
14 . . TRBJ1-1 TRBV5-1 TGCGCCAGCAGCTTGGTGACAGGTACTATTGAAGCTTTCTTT CASSLVTGTIEAFF
15 . . TRBJ2-1 TRBV18 TGTGCCAGCTCCCTCGGCGGGGACTCCTACAATGAGCAGTTCTTC CASSLGGDSYNEQFF
16 . . TRBJ1-2 TRBV7-9 TGTGCCAGCAGCTTAGGAGGTCAGCTCCTCTATGCGGGCTACACCTTC CASSLGGQLLYAGYTF
14 TRBD1 . TRBJ1-4 TRBV28 TGTGCCAGCAGTCTAAATACAGGGGGGCGAAAACTGTTTTTT CASSLNTGGRKLFF
15 . . TRBJ2-1 TRBV7-9 TGTGCCAGCAGCTTTAATAGCGGTCCAAGGGATGAGCAGTTCTTC CASSFNSGPRDEQFF
14 TRBD2 once TRBJ2-7 TRBV6-5 TGTGCCAGCAGTCCCAGGACTAGCGGCTACGAGCAGTACTTC CASSPRTSGYEQYF
16 . . TRBJ2-3 TRBV29-1 TGCAGCGTTGAAGCCCACGGGCGGGGACGGCCAGATACGCAGTATTTT CSVEAHGRGRPDTQYF
15 . . TRBJ1-1 TRBV7-8 TGTGCCAGCAGCTTCGGGACAACTCTGAACACTGAAGCTTTCTTT CASSFGTTLNTEAFF
14 TRBD1 once TRBJ1-2 TRBV7-2 TGTGCCAGCAGCTATGTGCGACAGGGCTATGGCTACACCTTC CASSYVRQGYGYTF
13 . few TRBJ1-2 TRBV6-4 TGTGCCAGCAGTGAGGTCGGGCAGGGGCCTTCGTCCTTC CASSEVGQGPSSF
14 . . TRBJ2-3 TRBV6-5 TGTGCCAGCCTGGTTCGGGAGAACACAGATACGCAGTATTTT CASLVRENTDTQYF
15 TRBD1 . TRBJ2-7 TRBV3-1/TRBV3-2 TGTGCCAGCAGCCAACAATGGGACAGTCTCTACGAGCAGTACTTC CASSQQWDSLYEQYF
16 TRBD1 . TRBJ2-3 TRBV7-9 TGTGCCAGCAGCCCCCTCGGGACAGCCAGCACAGATACGCAGTATTTT CASSPLGTASTDTQYF
15 . . TRBJ2-1 TRBV9 TGTGCCAGCAGCATGGAGGGTTACTCCTACAATGAGCAGTTCTTC CASSMEGYSYNEQFF
13 TRBD1 . TRBJ2-5 TRBV3-1/TRBV3-2 TGTGCCAGCAGCCAGGACAGGCAAGAGACCCAGTACTTC CASSQDRQETQYF
16 TRBD2 . TRBJ2-2 TRBV9 TGTGCCAGCAGCGTATCGGGGGGGCCTTGGACCGGGGAGCTGTTTTTT CASSVSGGPWTGELFF
15 . few TRBJ1-5 TRBV19 TGTGCCAGTAGTATAGGGAGATCGCGCAATCAGCCCCAGCATTTT CASSIGRSRNQPQHF
13 . . TRBJ2-5 TRBV19 TGTGCCAGTAGTTGGGGAGCTCAAGAGACCCAGTACTTC CASSWGAQETQYF
9 . . TRBJ2-3 TRBV20-1 TGCAGTGTTCCGGATACGCAGTATTTT CSVPDTQYF
15 . . TRBJ2-1 TRBV11-2 TGTGCCAGCAGCTTATCAGTCCTGGGGGGCAATGAGCAGTTCTTC CASSLSVLGGNEQFF
15 TRBD1 . TRBJ2-7 TRBV6-2/TRBV6-3 TGTGCCAGCAGTTACTCGACAGGGACCCCCCACGAGCAGTACTTC CASSYSTGTPHEQYF
12 TRBD1 . TRBJ2-1 TRBV2 TGTGCCAGCTGGGACAGGTACAATGAGCAGTTCTTC CASWDRYNEQFF
15 . few TRBJ1-4 TRBV15 TGTGCCACCAGCAGAGACAGGGCGACTAATGAAAAACTGTTTTTT CATSRDRATNEKLFF
19 TRBD2 . TRBJ2-3 TRBV18 TGTGCCAGCTCACCGTTCCTAAAAACTAGCGGGGGGCCTGGAGATACGCAGTATTTT CASSPFLKTSGGPGDTQYF
13 TRBD2 . TRBJ2-1 TRBV28 TGTGCCAGTTTTACCAGGCGGGAGGGTGAGCAGTTCTTC CASFTRREGEQFF
15 . once TRBJ2-7 TRBV27 TGTGCCAGCAGTGAGGGACACCCGAGCTCCTACGAGCAGTACTTC CASSEGHPSSYEQYF
14 . once TRBJ1-5 TRBV2 TGTGCCAGCAGGGAAGGGACGGACTATCAGCCCCAGCATTTT CASREGTDYQPQHF
15 . . TRBJ2-5 TRBV5-6 TGTGCCAGCAGCTTGGAGGGGTACAGGCAAGAGACCCAGTACTTC CASSLEGYRQETQYF
20 TRBD1 . TRBJ1-6 TRBV11-2 TGTGCCAGCAGCTTAGAGAGGCCAGGGGGAGTCGGCTCCTATAATTCACCCCTCCACTTT CASSLERPGGVGSYNSPLHF
14 . . TRBJ1-1 TRBV29-1 TGCAGCGTTGAAGAATCGGCGACAGGCACTGAAGCTTTCTTT CSVEESATGTEAFF
14 TRBD1 . TRBJ1-5 TRBV28 TGTGCCAGCAGTCCCCCGACAGGGAGGCAGCCCCAGCATTTT CASSPPTGRQPQHF
15 TRBD2 . TRBJ2-1 TRBV5-1 TGCGCCAGCAGCTTGGAAGGCGGGAGCTACAATGAGCAGTTCTTC CASSLEGGSYNEQFF
15 . . TRBJ2-7 TRBV5-6 TGTGCCAGCAGTCTCACGGGGGACAGTTCCTACGAGCAGTACTTC CASSLTGDSSYEQYF
14 TRBD1 . TRBJ1-5 TRBV28 TGTGCCAGCAGTCCATCGACAGGGGAACAGCCCCAGCATTTT CASSPSTGEQPQHF
12 TRBD2 . TRBJ2-1 TRBV2 TGTGCCAGCAGGACGGGAGGAAATGAGCAGTTCTTC CASRTGGNEQFF
12 TRBD1 . TRBJ1-2 TRBV6-4 TGTGCCAGCAGTGACAATAGGGGGCCGTACACCTTC CASSDNRGPYTF
17 . . TRBJ2-1 TRBV13 TGTGCCAGCAGCTTTGGTGTTGGGGCAGGGATGGACAATGAGCAGTTCTTC CASSFGVGAGMDNEQFF
14 . . TRBJ1-1 TRBV7-3 TGTGCCAGCAGCTTAGGACACTCGAACACTGAAGCTTTCTTT CASSLGHSNTEAFF
16 . . TRBJ1-5 TRBV6-1 TGTGCCAGCAGTGAAGACGTGGGGGGTAAAAATCAGCCCCAGCATTTT CASSEDVGGKNQPQHF
14 . few TRBJ1-2 TRBV19 TGTGCCAGTAGTATAGAAGCCCCCACCTATGGCTACACCTTC CASSIEAPTYGYTF